This T cell receptor (beta chain) emerged from a study of T cells in Graves' hyperthyroidism and ophthalmopathy. The wider study: Peripheral blood samples were taken at initial diagnosis, prior to any treatment. Regarding the study as a whole: The model forecast ophthalmopathy, anticipating it by a median about 6.5 months before onset. Also found in blood were most expanded thyroid clonotypes above 0.001.

Patients were excluded for uncontrolled infection, other autoimmune disease, pregnancy or lactation. Points on this clonotype: The target antigen is unknown.

What was amplified from RNA transcripts were TCR beta CDR3 regions. TCR CDR3 regions were first amplified by RT-PCR with HTBI primers. TCRdb re-called the multiplex PCR reads through MiXCR, storing one row per CDR3 protein. The sample gives 220,000 or so distinct CDR3 sequences, around 17% of which show up once; less than 35% is in the top ten. The TCR originated in a woman between 18 and 29 years old with Graves' ophthalmopathy. Sequenced sample: blood.

CDR3 region: CASSPSMGAKGGYGYTF. The CDR3 nucleotides read TGTGCCAGCAGCCCCAGTATGGGGGCGAAGGGTGGCTATGGCTACACCTTC. The genes are TRBV13 and TRBJ1-2, with D maybe TRBD1 (6 bases). The V end was cut by 5 bases, the J end by 4 bases, with 23 bases between. Germline V gene sequence: CDR1 PRHDT, CDR2 FYEKMQ (reference sequence). CDR3 length equals 17 residues.